This T cell receptor (beta chain) was observed in a study of T cell responses to AZD1222 COVID-19 vaccine (dated by TCRdb to about 2021). In the study overall: A total of 230 to 250 trial participants underwent TCR sequencing, of whom about 200 had received two doses of AZD1222 and about 25 had received two doses of the MenACWY control vaccine. Trial participants were enrolled by age into 18-55, 56-69 and 70-plus year subgroups, with around 150, 28 and 57 TCR-sequenced participants respectively.

The CDR3 regions of human TCRbeta chains were subjected to immunosequencing. In the paper's pipeline: TCRs in the repertoires were matched against a reference library of SARS-CoV-2-specific TCRs that had been generated with the MIRA antigen-specificity platform. Breadth was defined as the fraction of unique TCRs that were SARS-CoV-2-associated, and depth was defined as the fraction of total T cells that were SARS-CoV-2-associated. Each spike-specific TCR was assigned to its reactive spike region and to a CD4 or CD8 class using the MIRA data. Log10-transformed breadth and depth values were compared by one-way ANOVA with Sidak's multiple comparisons tests. The table comes from immuneACCESS by way of TCRdb, which keeps in-frame sequences with V and J called. Part of the clones is missing from these tables; in studies checked, under half for an unresolved V gene and the rest for unknown reasons. That table supplies the V and J calls and clone size; D and trimming were determined from the DNA. A total of about 77,000 clones appear in this sample, 92% of them only once. The top ten clones comprise roughly 5.1% of the sample.

Study-wide conclusions, independent of this receptor: In the small 56-69-year group, the increase in depth fell short of significance, most likely because of low power. Because no day 14 peak-response samples were available, the repertoires could be characterized only after the peak T cell response. Participants were mostly white British, with more females than males. The authors suggested clonal diversity may have been underestimated. A significant rise in spike-specific TCR breadth and depth was observed after two AZD1222 doses relative to day 0 and relative to MenACWY recipients. Only five or six AZD1222 recipients were SARS-CoV-2 seropositive at baseline, limiting conclusions about previously exposed vaccinees. Vaccine-associated CD4 TCRs spanned the whole spike protein, with dominant responses in regions 160-218 and 743-854. Reportedly, close to half of the unique spike-specific TCRs recognized epitopes lying outside the regions that are mutated in the B.1.351 and B.1.1.7 variants.

With respect to this clone: It lacks a known antigen. No qualities accompany the bases; no much larger clone lies one base away.

This specimen's time point label, per the study, means: about 28 days (+/-7) after the second vaccine dose. AZD1222 recipients with second doses at about 4 weeks or about 12 weeks were pooled, because spike-specific TCR depth and breadth did not differ between schedules. The vaccinee samples were drawn from two UK trials, COV001 and COV002, one of which was a single-blind randomized controlled phase 2/3 trial testing AZD1222 (ChAdOx1 nCoV-19) in healthy adults. For TCRbeta chain sequencing, PBMC samples were collected from trial participants at day 0 and at day 28 after the second dose. The TCR originated in an adult who received the AZD1222 COVID-19 vaccine. The sample consisted of peripheral blood, taken 28 days after the second AZD1222 dose.

CDR3 loop: CASSLDYLYGYTF. The DNA is TGCGCCAGCAGCTTAGATTACCTCTATGGCTACACCTTC. Recombination linked TRBV5-1 to TRBJ1-2; no D gene call is confident. Inclusive of the bounding cysteine and phenylalanine, the CDR3 is 13 residues long. Solely the CDR3 DNA is kept, with 39 bases framed from the first base. V loses 2 bases, J loses 4 bases, and the germline ends lie 9 bases apart. The germline V gene specifies SGHRS as CDR1 and YFSETQ as CDR2.